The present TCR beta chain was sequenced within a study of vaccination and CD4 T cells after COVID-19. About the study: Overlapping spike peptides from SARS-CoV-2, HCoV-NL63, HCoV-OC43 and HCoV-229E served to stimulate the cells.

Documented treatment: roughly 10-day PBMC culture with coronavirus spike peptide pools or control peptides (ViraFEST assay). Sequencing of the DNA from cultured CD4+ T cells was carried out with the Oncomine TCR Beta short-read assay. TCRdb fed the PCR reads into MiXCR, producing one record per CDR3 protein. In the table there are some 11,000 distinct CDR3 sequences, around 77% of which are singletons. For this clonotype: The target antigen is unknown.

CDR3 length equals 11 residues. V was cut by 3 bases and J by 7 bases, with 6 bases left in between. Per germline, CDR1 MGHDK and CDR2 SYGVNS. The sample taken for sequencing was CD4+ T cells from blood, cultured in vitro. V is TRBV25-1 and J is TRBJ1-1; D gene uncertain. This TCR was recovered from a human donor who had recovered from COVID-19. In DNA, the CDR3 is TGTGCCAGCAGTGATCGGTTTGAAGCTTTCTTT. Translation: CASSDRFEAFF.